This is a list of T cell receptor beta chains from one sample in a study of a mutant IDH1 vaccine in newly diagnosed glioma. Only in-frame clones appear in the TCRdb table, and some are missing; sequencing was by immunoSEQ multiplex PCR. Of 40,000 to 50,000 clones in the sample, around 76% were seen once. For these receptors, no antigen is known. The sequenced sample was PBMCs, obtained from a glioma patient whose treatment included an IDH1 peptide vaccine. The source of these receptors is a man aged 45-60 years with glioma. Each CDR3 is given with its conserved first and last residue. A D gene is named only where the DNA matches it firmly. Clone sizes are given selectively: once, few, many, or a class where the clone is expanded.

NA	TRBV30	TRBJ2-3	NA	TGTGCCTGGAGTGTACGGGCCTCCCGCACAGATACGCAGTATTTT	CAWSVRASRTDTQYF
NA	TRBV12-5	TRBJ1-1	NA	TGTGCTAGTGGACCCGGTGGCGGCACTGAAGCTTTCTTT	CASGPGGGTEAFF
NA	TRBV11-2	TRBJ2-5	NA	TGTGCCAGCAGCTTAGAAAGGCTTCAAGAGACCCAGTACTTC	CASSLERLQETQYF
once	TRBV19	TRBJ2-3	TRBD1	TGTGCCAGTAGTATAACAGGGGGTCGGACAGATACGCAGTATTTT	CASSITGGRTDTQYF
NA	TRBV23-1	TRBJ2-7	TRBD1	TGCGCCAGCAGTCAATCCAGGGGGCCCCTGTGGGAGCAGTACTTC	CASSQSRGPLWEQYF
NA	TRBV29-1	TRBJ2-7	NA	TGCAGCGCTGGGACGGAAACCTACGAGCAGTACTTC	CSAGTETYEQYF
NA	TRBV9	TRBJ1-1	NA	TGTGCCAGCAGCGTGGAGGGAGTCCCGCCCAGTGGCACTGAAGCTTTCTTT	CASSVEGVPPSGTEAFF
NA	TRBV4-1	TRBJ2-5	NA	TGCGCCAGCAGCCAAGATGAAGACAATCAAGAGACCCAGTACTTC	CASSQDEDNQETQYF
NA	TRBV7-7	TRBJ2-2	NA	TGTGCTAGCAGCCGAGGATTGGGCGGGGAGCTGTTTTTT	CASSRGLGGELFF
NA	TRBV19	TRBJ1-5	NA	TGTGCCAGTAGTATGACGGGCAATCAGCCCCAGCATTTT	CASSMTGNQPQHF
NA	TRBV7-9	TRBJ2-2	NA	TGTGCCAGCAGCGTATACCGGGACACCTGGGGCGGGGAGCTGTTTTTT	CASSVYRDTWGGELFF
NA	TRBV25-1	TRBJ2-7	NA	TGTGCCAGCAGTGACCGGACAGTAATCTCCTACGAGCAGTACTTC	CASSDRTVISYEQYF
NA	TRBV5-1	TRBJ1-2	NA	TGCGCCAGCAGCCGGGACCTCTTTGGTGGCTACACCTTC	CASSRDLFGGYTF
NA	TRBV30	TRBJ1-2	NA	TGTGCCTGGAGTGTGACTGGGGAAGGCTACACCTTC	CAWSVTGEGYTF
NA	TRBV15	TRBJ2-5	NA	TGTGCCACCAGCAGGTCCTGGGGGGGCCGGGAGACCCAGTACTTC	CATSRSWGGRETQYF
NA	TRBV9	TRBJ1-5	NA	TGTGCCAGCAGCGTAACACAGGACCCGAGTCAGCCCCAGCATTTT	CASSVTQDPSQPQHF
once	TRBV5-8	TRBJ1-1	NA	TGTGCCAGCAGCTTGGGGGGATTGAACACTGAAGCTTTCTTT	CASSLGGLNTEAFF
NA	TRBV29-1	TRBJ2-3	NA	TGCAGCGTTTTTGGACTACCGACATACACAGATACGCAGTATTTT	CSVFGLPTYTDTQYF
NA	TRBV6-1	TRBJ1-1	NA	TGTGCCAGCAGTGAAGGACATTTGAACACTGAAGCTTTCTTT	CASSEGHLNTEAFF
NA	TRBV19	TRBJ1-5	TRBD1	TGTGCCAGCAGGGACAGGGGAAACCAGCCCCAGCATTTT	CASRDRGNQPQHF
NA	TRBV18	TRBJ1-5	NA	TGTGCCAGCTCCCCGGGAGGTAATCAGCCCCAGCATTTT	CASSPGGNQPQHF
NA	TRBV15	TRBJ2-5	NA	TGTGCCACCAGCACCGGGGCCCAAGAGACCCAGTACTTC	CATSTGAQETQYF
NA	TRBV5-5	TRBJ1-1	NA	TGTGCCAGCAGCTTGGCACAGGTGACCCAGGAAGCTTTCTTT	CASSLAQVTQEAFF
NA	TRBV27	TRBJ2-5	TRBD1	TGTGCCAGCAGTTTGGTGCGGGACAGGGCGGGAGAGACCCAGTACTTC	CASSLVRDRAGETQYF
NA	TRBV2	TRBJ1-5	NA	TGTGCCAGCACCCTAGTGGGTAGCAATCAGCCCCAGCATTTT	CASTLVGSNQPQHF
NA	TRBV5-1	TRBJ2-7	NA	TGCGCCAGCAGCTCTGCGAGCTCCTACGAGCAGTACTTC	CASSSASSYEQYF
NA	TRBV19	TRBJ2-2	NA	TGTGCCAGTAAGAAGGGAAAGACCGGGGAGCTGTTTTTT	CASKKGKTGELFF
NA	TRBV30	TRBJ2-7	TRBD2	TGTGCCTGGAGTGTACGGAGACTAGCGGGAGAAGAGTCCTACGAGCAGTACTTC	CAWSVRRLAGEESYEQYF
NA	TRBV30	TRBJ1-5	TRBD1	TGTGCCTGGAGTCCAGACAGGGGATTAAGTGGTATTCAGCCCCAGCATTTT	CAWSPDRGLSGIQPQHF
NA	TRBV6-5	TRBJ2-7	NA	TGTGCCAGCAGTCGACACAGGGATACCCACGAGCAGTACTTC	CASSRHRDTHEQYF
NA	TRBV6-5	TRBJ1-2	TRBD1	TGTGCCAGCAGTAAGACAGGGCTTGGTGGCTACACCTTC	CASSKTGLGGYTF
once	TRBV30	TRBJ1-5	NA	TGTGCCTGGAGCTGGGGTCAGAATAATCAGCCCCAGCATTTT	CAWSWGQNNQPQHF
NA	TRBV4-1	TRBJ1-1	TRBD1	TGCGCCAGCAGCCAAGGGGGACAGGGCTACAACACTGAAGCTTTCTTT	CASSQGGQGYNTEAFF
NA	TRBV5-1	TRBJ1-2	NA	TGCGCCAGCTCCCGACAGGTTTCTAACTATGGCTACACCTTC	CASSRQVSNYGYTF
NA	TRBV30	TRBJ1-2	TRBD1	TGTGCCTGGCAGACAGGGTATGGCTACACCTTC	CAWQTGYGYTF
NA	TRBV7-3	TRBJ1-6	NA	TGTGCCAGCAGCCCTCGCTATAATTCACCCCTCCACTTT	CASSPRYNSPLHF
NA	TRBV30	TRBJ1-1	NA	TGTGCCTGGAGTCCAGGCATCACTGAAGCTTTCTTT	CAWSPGITEAFF
NA	TRBV2	TRBJ2-5	NA	TGTGCCAGCCATCCCGGAGAGACCCAGTACTTC	CASHPGETQYF
NA	TRBV5-6	TRBJ2-1	NA	TGTGCCAGCTGCCGGGACCAAAATTCCTACAATGAGCAGTTCTTC	CASCRDQNSYNEQFF
NA	TRBV7-2	TRBJ2-3	NA	TGTGCCAGCAGCTTGCAGGCTGGGGATACGCAGTATTTT	CASSLQAGDTQYF
NA	TRBV5-1	TRBJ2-2	NA	TGCGCCAGCAGCTTGGCGGGGGTAGGCACCGGGGAGCTGTTTTTT	CASSLAGVGTGELFF
NA	TRBV4-1	TRBJ2-1	TRBD1	TGCGCCAGCAGCGCTCGGGCGACAGGGACGGGCAATGAGCAGTTCTTC	CASSARATGTGNEQFF
NA	TRBV30	TRBJ2-6	NA	TGTGCCTGGTCCCCACAGGCCTCTGGGGCCAACGTCCTGACTTTC	CAWSPQASGANVLTF
NA	TRBV9	TRBJ2-1	TRBD1	TGTGCCAGCAGCGACGACAGGGGGGGCAATGAGCAGTTCTTC	CASSDDRGGNEQFF
NA	TRBV29-1	TRBJ1-1	NA	TGCAGCGTTGGGAACAGGAAAAACACTGAAGCTTTCTTT	CSVGNRKNTEAFF
NA	TRBV7-9	TRBJ1-6	NA	TGTGCCAGCAGCTCGACAGAGTTCACTTATTCACCCCTCCACTTT	CASSSTEFTYSPLHF